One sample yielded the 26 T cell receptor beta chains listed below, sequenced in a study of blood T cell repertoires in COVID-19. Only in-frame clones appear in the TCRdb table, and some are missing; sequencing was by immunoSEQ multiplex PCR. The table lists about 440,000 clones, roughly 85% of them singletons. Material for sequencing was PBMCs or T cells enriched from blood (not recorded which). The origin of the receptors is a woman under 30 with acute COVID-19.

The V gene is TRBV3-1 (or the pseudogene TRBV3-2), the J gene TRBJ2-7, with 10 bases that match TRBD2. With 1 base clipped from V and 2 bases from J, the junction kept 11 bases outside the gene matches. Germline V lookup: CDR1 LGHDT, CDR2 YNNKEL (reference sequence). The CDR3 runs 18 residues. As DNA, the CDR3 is TGTGCCAGCAGCCAAGCTAAAGTGCGACTAGCGGGCCCCTACGAGCAGTACTTC. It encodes CASSQAKVRLAGPYEQYF.

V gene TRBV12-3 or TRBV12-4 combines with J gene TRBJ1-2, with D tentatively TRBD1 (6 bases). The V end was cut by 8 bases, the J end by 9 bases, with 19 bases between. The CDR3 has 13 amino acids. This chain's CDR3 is CASPPNDRSSYTF. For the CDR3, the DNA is TGTGCCAGCCCCCCTAACGACAGGTCCAGCTACACCTTC.

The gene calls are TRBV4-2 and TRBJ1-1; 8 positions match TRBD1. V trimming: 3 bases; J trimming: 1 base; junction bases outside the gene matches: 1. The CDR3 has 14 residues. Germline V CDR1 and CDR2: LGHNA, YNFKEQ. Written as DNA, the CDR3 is TGTGCCAGCAGCCAGGACAGGGAGAACACTGAAGCTTTCTTT. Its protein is CASSQDRENTEAFF.

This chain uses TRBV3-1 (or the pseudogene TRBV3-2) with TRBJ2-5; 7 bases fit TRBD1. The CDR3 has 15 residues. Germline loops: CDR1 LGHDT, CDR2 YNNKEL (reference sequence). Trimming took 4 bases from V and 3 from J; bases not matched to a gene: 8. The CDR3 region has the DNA TGTGCCAGCAGCCCCTGGCGAGGGGGCGAAGAGACCCAGTACTTC. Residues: CASSPWRGGEETQYF.

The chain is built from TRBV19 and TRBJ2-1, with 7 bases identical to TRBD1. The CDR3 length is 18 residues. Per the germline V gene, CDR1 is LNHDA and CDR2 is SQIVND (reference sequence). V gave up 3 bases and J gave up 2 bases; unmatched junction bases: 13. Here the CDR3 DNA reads TGTGCCAGTAGTATCCCTCCCATACAGGGGTCTGCCTACAATGAGCAGTTCTTC. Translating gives CASSIPPIQGSAYNEQFF.

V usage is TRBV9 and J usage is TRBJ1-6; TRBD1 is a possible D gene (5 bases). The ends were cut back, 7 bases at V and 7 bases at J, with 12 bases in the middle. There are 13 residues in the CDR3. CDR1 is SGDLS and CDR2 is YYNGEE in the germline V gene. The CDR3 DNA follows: TGTGCCAGCGGCCGGGACTTCAATTCACCCCTCCACTTT. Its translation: CASGRDFNSPLHF. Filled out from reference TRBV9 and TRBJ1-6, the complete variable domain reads DSGVTQTPKHLITATGQRVTLRCSPRSGDLSVYWYQQSLDQGLQFLIQYYNGEERAKGNILERFSAQQFPDLHSELNLSSLELGDSALYFCASGRDFNSPLHFGNGTRLTVT.

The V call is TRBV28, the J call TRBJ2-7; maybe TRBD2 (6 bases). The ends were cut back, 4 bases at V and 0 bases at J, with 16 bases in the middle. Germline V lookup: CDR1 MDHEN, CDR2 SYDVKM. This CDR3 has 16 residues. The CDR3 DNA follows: TGTGCCAGCAGTTCCGTTATAGCGGATTACTCCTACGAGCAGTACTTC. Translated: CASSSVIADYSYEQYF.

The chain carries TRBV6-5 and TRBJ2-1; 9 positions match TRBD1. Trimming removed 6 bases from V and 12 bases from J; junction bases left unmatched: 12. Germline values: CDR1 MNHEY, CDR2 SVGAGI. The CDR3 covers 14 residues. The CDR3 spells CASRSGTGSVGQFF. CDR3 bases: TGTGCCAGCAGGAGCGGGACAGGGTCAGTGGGGCAGTTCTTC.

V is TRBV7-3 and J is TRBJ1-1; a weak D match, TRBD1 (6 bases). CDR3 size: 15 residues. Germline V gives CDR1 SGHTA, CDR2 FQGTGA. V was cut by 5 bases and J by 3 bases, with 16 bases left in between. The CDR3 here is CASSPMGGADTEAFF. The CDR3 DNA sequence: TGTGCCAGCAGCCCTATGGGGGGGGCTGACACTGAAGCTTTCTTT.

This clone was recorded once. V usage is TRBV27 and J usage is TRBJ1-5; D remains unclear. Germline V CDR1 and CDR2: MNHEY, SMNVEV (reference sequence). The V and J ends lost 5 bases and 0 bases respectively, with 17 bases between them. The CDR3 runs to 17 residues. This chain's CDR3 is CASSIHVTANSNQPQHF. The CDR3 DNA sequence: TGTGCCAGCAGTATCCACGTTACAGCTAATAGCAATCAGCCCCAGCATTTT.

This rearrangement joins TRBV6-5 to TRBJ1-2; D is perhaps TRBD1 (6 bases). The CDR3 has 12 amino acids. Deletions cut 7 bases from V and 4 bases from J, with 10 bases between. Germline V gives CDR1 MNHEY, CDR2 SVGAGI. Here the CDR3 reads CASNRDVYGYTF. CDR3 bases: TGTGCCAGCAACAGGGACGTCTATGGCTACACCTTC.

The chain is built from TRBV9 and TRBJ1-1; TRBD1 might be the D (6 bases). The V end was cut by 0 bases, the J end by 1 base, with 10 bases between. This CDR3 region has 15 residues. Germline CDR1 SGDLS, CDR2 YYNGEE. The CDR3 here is CASSVAGQTNTEAFF. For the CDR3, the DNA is TGTGCCAGCAGCGTAGCTGGACAGACGAACACTGAAGCTTTCTTT.

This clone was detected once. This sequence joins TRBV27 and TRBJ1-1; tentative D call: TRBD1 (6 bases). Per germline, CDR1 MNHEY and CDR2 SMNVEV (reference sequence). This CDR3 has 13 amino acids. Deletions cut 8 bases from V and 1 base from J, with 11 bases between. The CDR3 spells CASWWGRNTEAFF. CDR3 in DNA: TGTGCCAGCTGGTGGGGGCGGAACACTGAAGCTTTCTTT.

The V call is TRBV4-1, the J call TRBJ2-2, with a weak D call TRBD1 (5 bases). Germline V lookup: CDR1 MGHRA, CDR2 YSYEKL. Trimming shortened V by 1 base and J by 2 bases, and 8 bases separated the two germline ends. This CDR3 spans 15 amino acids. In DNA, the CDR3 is TGCGCCAGCAGCCAAGGTGGGGCCAACACCGGGGAGCTGTTTTTT. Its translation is CASSQGGANTGELFF.

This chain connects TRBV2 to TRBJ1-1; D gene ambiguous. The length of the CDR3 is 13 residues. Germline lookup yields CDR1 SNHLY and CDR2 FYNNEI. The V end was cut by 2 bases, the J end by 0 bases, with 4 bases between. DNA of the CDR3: TGTGCCAGCAGTGAACAGGTGAACACTGAAGCTTTCTTT. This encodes CASSEQVNTEAFF.

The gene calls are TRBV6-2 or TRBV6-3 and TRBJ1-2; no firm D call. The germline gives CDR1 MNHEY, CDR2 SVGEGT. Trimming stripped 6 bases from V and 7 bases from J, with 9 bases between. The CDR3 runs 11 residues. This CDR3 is CASSRQAGYTF. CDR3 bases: TGTGCCAGCAGCCGTCAGGCTGGCTACACCTTC.

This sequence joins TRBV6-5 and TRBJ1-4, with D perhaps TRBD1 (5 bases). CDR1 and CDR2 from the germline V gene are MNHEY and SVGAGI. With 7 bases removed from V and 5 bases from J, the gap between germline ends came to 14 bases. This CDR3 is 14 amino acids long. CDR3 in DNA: TGTGCCAGCAAGGAGACAGCGTCAAATGAAAAACTGTTTTTT. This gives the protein CASKETASNEKLFF.

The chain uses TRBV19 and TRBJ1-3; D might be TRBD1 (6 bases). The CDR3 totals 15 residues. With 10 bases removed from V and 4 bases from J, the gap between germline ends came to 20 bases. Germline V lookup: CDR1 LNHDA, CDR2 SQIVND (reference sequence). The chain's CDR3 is CATRRDTNSGNTIYF. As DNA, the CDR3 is TGTGCCACGCGCCGGGACACCAACTCGGGAAACACCATATATTTT.

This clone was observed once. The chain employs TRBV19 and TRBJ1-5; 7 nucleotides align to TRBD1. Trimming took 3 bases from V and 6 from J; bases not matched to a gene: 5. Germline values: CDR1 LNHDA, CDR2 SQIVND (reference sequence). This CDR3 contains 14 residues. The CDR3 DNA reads TGTGCCAGTAGTATTAACAGGGGAGGTCAGCCCCAGCATTTT. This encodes CASSINRGGQPQHF.

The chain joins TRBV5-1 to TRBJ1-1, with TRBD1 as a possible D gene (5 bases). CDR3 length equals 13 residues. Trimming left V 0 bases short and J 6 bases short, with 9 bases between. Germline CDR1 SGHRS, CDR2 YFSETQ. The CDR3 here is CASSLALGPEAFF. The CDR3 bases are TGCGCCAGCAGCTTGGCCTTGGGGCCTGAAGCTTTCTTT.

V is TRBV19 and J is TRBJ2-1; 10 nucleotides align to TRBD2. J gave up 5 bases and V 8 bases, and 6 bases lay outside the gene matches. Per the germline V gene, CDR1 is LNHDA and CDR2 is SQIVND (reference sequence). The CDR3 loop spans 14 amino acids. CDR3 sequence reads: CASEGLASNNEQFF. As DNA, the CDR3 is TGTGCCAGTGAGGGACTAGCGAGCAACAATGAGCAGTTCTTC.

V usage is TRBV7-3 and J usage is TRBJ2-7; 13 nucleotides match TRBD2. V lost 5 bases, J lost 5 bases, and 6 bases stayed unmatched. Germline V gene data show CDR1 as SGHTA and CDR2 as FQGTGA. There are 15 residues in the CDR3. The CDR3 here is CASSLGLAGADEQYF. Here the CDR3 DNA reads TGTGCCAGCAGCCTCGGACTAGCGGGGGCCGACGAGCAGTACTTC.

In nucleotides, the CDR3 is TGTGCCAGCAGCTTCGACAGGGGCTTGGATGGCTACACCTTC. Its translation is CASSFDRGLDGYTF. The gene calls are TRBV13 and TRBJ1-2; 8 positions agree with TRBD1. The CDR3 length is 14 residues. Germline V gene lookup returns CDR1 PRHDT and CDR2 FYEKMQ (reference sequence). V dropped 3 bases and J dropped 6; count of bases not matched to a gene: 6.

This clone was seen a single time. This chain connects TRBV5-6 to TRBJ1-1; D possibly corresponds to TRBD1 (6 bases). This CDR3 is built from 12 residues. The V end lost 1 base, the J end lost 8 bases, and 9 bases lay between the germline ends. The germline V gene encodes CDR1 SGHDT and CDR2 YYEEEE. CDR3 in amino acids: CASSLKQGEAFF. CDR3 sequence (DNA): TGTGCCAGCAGCTTGAAGCAGGGGGAAGCTTTCTTT.

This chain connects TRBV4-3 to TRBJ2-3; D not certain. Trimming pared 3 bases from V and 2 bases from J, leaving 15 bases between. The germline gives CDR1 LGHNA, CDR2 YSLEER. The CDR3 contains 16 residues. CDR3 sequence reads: CASSQFLVVATDTQYF. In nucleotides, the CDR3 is TGCGCCAGCAGCCAGTTCCTAGTAGTTGCCACAGATACGCAGTATTTT.

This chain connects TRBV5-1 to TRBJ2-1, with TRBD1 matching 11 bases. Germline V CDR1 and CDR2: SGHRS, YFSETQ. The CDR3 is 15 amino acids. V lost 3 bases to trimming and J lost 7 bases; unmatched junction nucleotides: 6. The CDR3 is CASSSSGTGGNEQFF. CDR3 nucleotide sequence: TGCGCCAGCAGCTCCTCCGGGACAGGGGGAAATGAGCAGTTCTTC.